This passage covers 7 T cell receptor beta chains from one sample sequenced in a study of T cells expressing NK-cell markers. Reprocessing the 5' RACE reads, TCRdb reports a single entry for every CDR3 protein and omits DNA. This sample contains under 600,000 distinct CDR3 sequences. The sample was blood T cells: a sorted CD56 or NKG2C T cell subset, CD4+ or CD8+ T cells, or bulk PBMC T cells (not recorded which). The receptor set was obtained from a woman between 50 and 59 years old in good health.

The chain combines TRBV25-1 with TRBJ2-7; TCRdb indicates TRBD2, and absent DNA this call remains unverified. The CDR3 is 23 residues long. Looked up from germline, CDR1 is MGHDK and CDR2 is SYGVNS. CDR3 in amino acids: CASTRTGAFPRPPLAGGPGEQYF.

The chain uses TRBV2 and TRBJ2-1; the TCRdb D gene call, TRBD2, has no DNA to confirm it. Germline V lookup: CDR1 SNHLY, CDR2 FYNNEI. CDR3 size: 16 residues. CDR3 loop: CASRGQGLAGENEQFF.

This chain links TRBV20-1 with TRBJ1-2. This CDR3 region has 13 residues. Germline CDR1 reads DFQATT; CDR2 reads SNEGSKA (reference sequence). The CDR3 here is CSVVVGANYGYTF.

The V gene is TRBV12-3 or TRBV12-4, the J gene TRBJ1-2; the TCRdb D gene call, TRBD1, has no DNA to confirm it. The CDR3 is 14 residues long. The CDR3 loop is CASSRGQGVYGYTF.

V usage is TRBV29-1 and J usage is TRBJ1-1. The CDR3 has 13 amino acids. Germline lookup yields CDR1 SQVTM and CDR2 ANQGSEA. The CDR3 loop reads CSDRGRMNTEAFF. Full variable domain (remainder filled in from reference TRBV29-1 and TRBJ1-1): SAVISQKPSRDICQRGTSLTIQCQVDSQVTMMFWYRQQPGQSLTLIATANQGSEATYESGFVIDKFPISRPNLTFSTLTVSNMSPEDSSIYLCSDRGRMNTEAFFGQGTRLTVV.

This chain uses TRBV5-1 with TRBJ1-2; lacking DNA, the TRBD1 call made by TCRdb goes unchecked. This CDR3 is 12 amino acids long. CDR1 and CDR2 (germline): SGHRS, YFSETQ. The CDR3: CASSEGQPNYTF.

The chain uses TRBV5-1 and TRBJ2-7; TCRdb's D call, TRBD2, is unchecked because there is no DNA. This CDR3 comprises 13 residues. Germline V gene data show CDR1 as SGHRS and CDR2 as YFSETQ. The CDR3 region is CASSLRASYEQYF.